What follows are 9 T cell receptor beta chains derived from one specimen sequenced in a study of T cell repertoires in cytomegalovirus infection. TCRdb analysed the reads with MiXCR anew, one entry per CDR3 protein. The sample carries approximately 990,000 distinct CDR3 sequences, around 30% recorded once. Their antigens remain unidentified. The sequenced sample was cultured CD8+ T cells from PBMCs, obtained from culture after CMV antigen stimulation. The receptors were gathered from a human donor in good health (CMV status not recorded). Some clones in this sample may be carry-over from other donors' samples.

In this sample, this clonotype turned up once. The chain carries TRBV12-3 or TRBV12-4 and TRBJ2-2, with D unresolved. Trimming stripped 3 bases from V and 5 bases from J, with 10 bases between. This CDR3 is built from 14 residues. The CDR3: CASSFVGWTGELFF. CDR3 nucleotide sequence: TGTGCCAGCAGTTTTGTGGGGTGGACCGGGGAGCTGTTTTTT.

The V and J genes are TRBV10-3 and TRBJ1-2; D is ambiguous. The CDR3 extends over 12 amino acids. Trimming stripped 3 bases from V and 14 bases from J, with 16 bases between. Looked up from germline, CDR1 is ENHRY and CDR2 is SYGVKD. CDR3 region: CAISEVAGGETF. In DNA form, the CDR3 reads TGTGCCATCAGTGAAGTGGCAGGCGGGGAGACCTTC.

The chain recombines TRBV20-1 with TRBJ2-1, with a tentative D call TRBD1 (6 bases). V was trimmed by 0 bases and J by 7 bases, leaving 13 bases between them. Germline V gene sequence: CDR1 DFQATT, CDR2 SNEGSKA (reference sequence). The CDR3 runs 14 residues. The chain's CDR3 is CSARDGGPRNEQFF. DNA of the CDR3: TGCAGTGCTAGAGATGGGGGCCCTAGGAATGAGCAGTTCTTC.

This clonotype was counted only a few times. CDR3: CATSETGVAVPKNIQYF. DNA for the CDR3: TGTGCCACCAGTGAGACAGGGGTCGCAGTACCCAAAAACATTCAGTACTTC. The chain joins TRBV24-1 to TRBJ2-4, with TRBD1 identical over 8 bases. V was pared by 4 bases and J by 2 bases, with 9 bases of the junction left unmatched. This CDR3 comprises 17 residues. Germline assignment: CDR1 KGHDR and CDR2 SFDVKD.

The chain carries TRBV20-1 and TRBJ2-7, with D unclear. The CDR3 runs 13 residues. Germline values: CDR1 DFQATT, CDR2 SNEGSKA (reference sequence). The V gene lost 0 bases and the J gene lost 0 bases, with 6 bases spanning the gap. CDR3 region: CSAREWDSYEQYF. DNA of the CDR3: TGCAGTGCTAGAGAGTGGGACTCCTACGAGCAGTACTTC.

The V call is TRBV7-3, the J call TRBJ1-1; tentatively, D is TRBD1 (5 bases). This CDR3 has 13 amino acids. V lost 5 bases to trimming and J lost 11 bases, with 18 bases between them. Germline-derived CDR1 and CDR2 are SGHTA and FQGTGA. In DNA form, the CDR3 reads TGTGCCAGCAGCCTTGGGGCGGGGGGGAGGGCTTTCTTT. Encoded protein: CASSLGAGGRAFF.

This clonotype occurred a few times. The V and J genes are TRBV6-6 and TRBJ2-3; no firm D call. Per the germline V gene, CDR1 is MNHNY and CDR2 is SVGAGI (reference sequence). V was pared by 4 bases and J by 1 base, with 12 bases between. The length of the CDR3 is 15 residues. CDR3 region: CASSSFRGGTDTQYF. CDR3 DNA: TGTGCCAGCAGTTCTTTCCGTGGGGGCACAGATACGCAGTATTTT.

This rearrangement joins TRBV6-2 or TRBV6-3 to TRBJ2-7, with 9 bases matching TRBD1. Germline CDR1 reads MNHEY; CDR2 reads SVGEGT. This CDR3 comprises 15 residues. J lost 6 bases, V lost 0 bases, and 6 bases had no gene match. The CDR3 sequence is CASSYSLDRGPEQYF. CDR3 DNA: TGTGCCAGCAGTTACTCGTTGGACAGGGGACCCGAGCAGTACTTC.

This clonotype was recorded many times. The gene calls are TRBV12-3 or TRBV12-4 and TRBJ1-1; possible D gene TRBD1, 5 bases. CDR3 length equals 14 residues. V gave up 3 bases and J gave up 10 bases, with 18 bases separating them. The CDR3 loop is CASSLGDWRIGAFF. CDR3 in DNA: TGTGCCAGCAGTTTGGGGGACTGGAGGATAGGAGCTTTCTTT.